A single sample gave rise to the 24 T cell receptor beta chains below, sequenced in a study of Graves' ophthalmopathy and Graves' hyperthyroidism. RNA served as the template for amplifying TCR beta CDR3 regions. Following a first-round RT-PCR that used HTBI primers, a second-round multiplex PCR was carried out. TCRdb ran MiXCR on the multiplex PCR reads and lists one entry per CDR3 protein. Among 560,000 or so distinct CDR3 sequences listed, under 40% were seen once. Sequencing was done on a sample of peripheral blood or thyroid tissue (not recorded which). The receptors were gathered from an adult man with Graves' hyperthyroidism.

Only a few counts were recorded for this clonotype. The CDR3 protein is CASTGGAGENYEQYF. The CDR3 region has the DNA TGTGCCAGCACCGGGGGGGCAGGGGAAAACTACGAGCAGTACTTC. The V call is TRBV14, the J call TRBJ2-7, with 8 bases that match TRBD2. Germline V gene sequence: CDR1 SGHDN, CDR2 FVKESK. This CDR3 spans 15 amino acids. V lost 7 bases, J lost 3 bases, and 11 bases stayed unmatched.

In this sample, this clonotype turned up many times. The V and J genes are TRBV6-1 and TRBJ1-5, with a possible D match to TRBD1 (5 bases). The CDR3 is 15 amino acids. V lost 0 bases and J lost 7, with 13 bases in between. Germline CDR1 and CDR2: MNHNS and SASEGT. The CDR3 DNA follows: TGTGCCAGCAGTGAAGCGCTAGGGGAGCGGCAGCCCCAGCATTTT. Translating gives CASSEALGERQPQHF.

CDR3 protein: CASSLTGGDFRTGELFF. The CDR3 DNA reads TGCGCCAGCAGCTTGACAGGGGGTGATTTTCGTACCGGGGAGCTGTTTTTT. The chain combines TRBV5-1 with TRBJ2-2; TRBD1 aligns across 8 bases. The CDR3 has 17 amino acids. The germline CDR1 and CDR2 sequences are SGHRS and YFSETQ. V dropped 1 base and J dropped 5; count of bases not matched to a gene: 10. The whole variable domain, filled in from reference TRBV5-1 and TRBJ2-2, reads KAGVTQTPRYLIKTRGQQVTLSCSPISGHRSVSWYQQTPGQGLQFLFEYFSETQRNKGNFPGRFSGRQFSNSRSEMNVSTLELGDSALYLCASSLTGGDFRTGELFFGEGSRLTVL.

This clonotype showed up many times. The V gene is TRBV12-3 or TRBV12-4, the J gene TRBJ2-7, with D uncertain. The CDR3 sequence is 14 residues long. With 5 bases removed from V and 6 bases from J, the gap between germline ends came to 17 bases. The CDR3: CASSLHIIGREQYF. In nucleotides, the CDR3 is TGTGCCAGCAGTCTGCATATCATCGGGCGCGAGCAGTACTTC.

This clonotype was observed many times. The chain carries TRBV27 and TRBJ1-5, with a possible D match to TRBD1 (5 bases). CDR1 and CDR2 from the germline V gene are MNHEY and SMNVEV (reference sequence). The CDR3 length is 16 residues. Trimming took off 5 bases at V and 2 bases at J, with 16 bases between the two ends. CDR3 amino acids: CASSPRGDIRNQPQHF. CDR3 sequence (DNA): TGTGCCAGCAGTCCAAGGGGAGATATACGCAATCAGCCCCAGCATTTT.

A few counts support this clonotype. The V gene is TRBV24-1, the J gene TRBJ2-1, with 13 nucleotides matching TRBD2. This CDR3 is 17 amino acids long. In germline, CDR1 is KGHDR, CDR2 SFDVKD. Trimming cost V 5 bases and J 4 bases; bases outside gene matches: 7. The CDR3, as DNA: TGTGCCACCAGTGTCGGGACTAGCGGGAACCTATACAATGAGCAGTTCTTC. Its translation: CATSVGTSGNLYNEQFF.

The table lists this clonotype with many counts. The chain has TRBV4-1 and TRBJ1-4, with a weak D call TRBD1 (6 bases). V was clipped by 0 bases and J by 7 bases, with 15 bases between them. The CDR3 is 16 amino acids. In germline, CDR1 is MGHRA, CDR2 YSYEKL. The CDR3 DNA reads as TGCGCCAGCAGCCAAGATGGTACAGGGAGGGGTGAAAAACTGTTTTTT. Protein: CASSQDGTGRGEKLFF.

Many counts were recorded for this clonotype. The chain's CDR3 is CASSTTGSTGEQYF. The CDR3 nucleotides read TGTGCCAGCAGCACGACCGGGTCCACCGGCGAGCAGTACTTC. This sequence joins TRBV9 and TRBJ2-7; D uncertain. V gave up 4 bases and J gave up 6 bases, with 17 bases separating them. The germline gives CDR1 SGDLS, CDR2 YYNGEE. This CDR3 contains 14 residues.

This clonotype occurred many times. The chain uses TRBV2 and TRBJ1-5; no reliable D call. V lost 6 bases and J 0 bases, leaving 15 bases between the germline ends. Looked up from germline, CDR1 is SNHLY and CDR2 is FYNNEI. The CDR3 sequence is 16 residues long. CDR3: CASSVLAWNSNQPQHF. CDR3 nucleotide sequence: TGTGCCAGCAGCGTACTCGCATGGAATAGCAATCAGCCCCAGCATTTT.

The chain links TRBV25-1 to TRBJ1-1; 9 bases line up with TRBD1. The germline CDR1 and CDR2 sequences are MGHDK and SYGVNS. V was clipped by 6 bases and J by 5 bases; unmatched bases: 7. The CDR3 contains 14 residues. The CDR3 here is CASRVDRGGTEAFF. As DNA, the CDR3 is TGTGCCAGCAGGGTGGACAGGGGAGGAACTGAAGCTTTCTTT.

This chain links TRBV10-3 with TRBJ2-7; tentatively, D is TRBD2 (6 bases). The CDR3 sequence is 12 residues long. Germline V gene sequence: CDR1 ENHRY, CDR2 SYGVKD. The CDR3 sequence: CAIGSRLYEQYF. Here the CDR3 DNA reads TGTGCTATCGGGAGCAGACTTTACGAGCAGTACTTC.

V usage is TRBV7-2 and J usage is TRBJ2-6, with TRBD1 matching 7 bases. Looked up from germline, CDR1 is SGHTA and CDR2 is FQGNSA. Germline trimming cut 2 bases from V and 4 bases from J; bases unmatched to any gene: 5. The CDR3 length is 16 residues. In DNA form, the CDR3 reads TGTGCCAGCAGCTTAACGACAGGGAACGGGGCCAACGTCCTGACTTTC. Its protein is CASSLTTGNGANVLTF.

This clonotype came up a few times. The chain combines TRBV12-3 or TRBV12-4 with TRBJ1-2, with D tentatively TRBD1 (6 bases). V lost 7 bases, J lost 4 bases, and 13 bases lay in between. This CDR3 is built from 13 residues. Here the CDR3 reads CASKRGQGYGYTF. The CDR3 bases are TGTGCCAGCAAGCGGGGGCAAGGCTATGGCTACACCTTC.

This clonotype was observed at least ten times. The chain combines TRBV19 with TRBJ2-7; 7 bases agree with TRBD1. CDR1 and CDR2 (germline): LNHDA, SQIVND (reference sequence). This CDR3 is 13 amino acids long. Trimming removed 3 bases from V and 7 bases from J; junction bases left unmatched: 6. The CDR3 sequence: CASSIRQGMEQYF. In nucleotides, the CDR3 is TGTGCCAGTAGTATCAGACAGGGAATGGAGCAGTACTTC.

This clonotype was observed many times. The V gene is TRBV13, the J gene TRBJ2-7; 10 bases are a match to TRBD1. V lost 6 bases, J lost 3 bases, and 8 bases stayed unmatched. The germline gives CDR1 PRHDT, CDR2 FYEKMQ (reference sequence). The CDR3 runs 15 residues. CDR3 region: CASRRTGTGVYEQYF. The CDR3 DNA reads TGTGCCAGCAGACGCACCGGGACAGGGGTCTACGAGCAGTACTTC.

As to this clonotype: An end of the junction differs from the germline gene, which may be a read error. This sequence joins TRBV29-1 and TRBJ1-1, with 7 positions matching TRBD1. Germline assignment: CDR1 SQVTM and CDR2 ANQGSEA. The length of the CDR3 is 11 residues. The DNA of the CDR3 is TGCAGCTTAGACGGGAGGGGGCAAACCCTCTTT. The encoded protein is CSLDGRGQTLF. The variable domain in full, with the rest retrieved from reference TRBV29-1 and TRBJ1-1, is SAVISQKPSRDICQRGTSLTIQCQVDSQVTMMFWYRQQPGQSLTLIATANQGSEATYESGFVIDKFPISRPNLTFSTLTVSNMSPEDSSIYLCSLDGRGQTLFGQGTRLTVV.

This clonotype was observed a few times. V gene TRBV6-1 combines with J gene TRBJ1-5, with D possibly matching TRBD1 (5 bases). Germline V gene lookup returns CDR1 MNHNS and CDR2 SASEGT. Between the trimmed V and J ends, which lost 0 bases and 4 bases, there was a span of 10 bases. The CDR3 runs to 15 residues. CDR3 amino acids: CASSEAGRANQPQHF. As DNA, the CDR3 is TGTGCCAGCAGTGAAGCGGGCAGGGCGAATCAGCCCCAGCATTTT.

The sample holds a few counts of this clonotype. The chain is built from TRBV5-6 and TRBJ2-7, with 7 bases lining up with TRBD2. Trimming removed 3 bases from V and 0 bases from J; junction bases left unmatched: 9. The germline V gene has CDR1 SGHDT and CDR2 YYEEEE. This CDR3 has 16 residues. CDR3 in DNA: TGTGCCAGCAGCTCATGGACTAGATCTAGCTCCTACGAGCAGTACTTC. Its translation: CASSSWTRSSSYEQYF.

A remark on this clonotype: This may stem from a read error, because a much larger clone lies one nucleotide away. The rearrangement joins TRBV15 to TRBJ2-7; TRBD1 aligns across 10 bases. Germline CDR1 and CDR2: LNHNV and YYDKDF (reference sequence). The CDR3 spans 14 residues. CDR3 protein: CTTSRDRGPREQYF. For the CDR3, the DNA is TGTACCACCAGCAGAGACAGGGGGCCGCGGGAGCAGTACTTC.

In regard to this clonotype: One end of the junction does not line up with germline, which may come from a read error. J is TRBJ1-1 and V is TRBV12-3 or TRBV12-4; D is undetermined. The CDR3 sequence is 8 residues long. Here the CDR3 DNA reads TGTGCCAGCAGTTTGCAGTCCTTT. Amino acids: CASSLQSF.

This clonotype was counted between two and nine times. The rearrangement joins TRBV12-3 or TRBV12-4 to TRBJ2-2, with 9 bases aligning to TRBD1. The CDR3 covers 16 residues. Trimming took 0 bases from V and 5 from J; bases not matched to a gene: 4. Written as DNA, the CDR3 is TGTGCCAGCAGTTTAGCGGACAGGGGTGAGACCGGGGAGCTGTTTTTT. Protein: CASSLADRGETGELFF.

This clonotype was counted at least ten times. This chain uses TRBV19 with TRBJ2-2; no reliable D call. Germline CDR1 is LNHDA and CDR2 is SQIVND (reference sequence). Trimming took off 5 bases at V and 7 bases at J, with 14 bases between the two ends. The CDR3 extends over 14 amino acids. In DNA form, the CDR3 reads TGTGCCAGTAGTCCCAGGACCCGGGTCGGGGAGCTGTTTTTT. Amino acids: CASSPRTRVGELFF.

In DNA form, the CDR3 reads TGTGCCATCAAGTTTTCGAGGGACAGGGGGAACACTGAAGCTTTCTTT. This translates into CAIKFSRDRGNTEAFF. The V call is TRBV10-3, the J call TRBJ1-1; 10 nucleotides line up with TRBD1. This CDR3 spans 16 amino acids. From germline, CDR1 is ENHRY and CDR2 SYGVKD. The J segment lost 1 base and the V segment lost 7 bases, leaving 9 bases of the junction unmatched.

The chain combines TRBV12-3 or TRBV12-4 with TRBJ2-7, with 10 bases lining up with TRBD1. With 6 bases clipped from V and 5 bases from J, the junction kept 10 bases outside the gene matches. CDR3 size: 15 residues. CDR3 bases: TGTGCCAGCAGCCCCAGGAGGGACAGGGGCGACGAGCAGTACTTC. It encodes CASSPRRDRGDEQYF.